The 26 T cell receptor beta chains below come from one sample, sequenced in a study of Graves' ophthalmopathy and Graves' hyperthyroidism. RNA transcripts were the source from which TCR beta CDR3 regions were amplified. First-round RT-PCR used HTBI primers; second-round multiplex PCR followed. One entry per CDR3 protein results from TCRdb running MiXCR on the multiplex PCR reads. The table has approximately 210,000 distinct CDR3 sequences, under 30% seen once. Sequencing was done on a sample of peripheral blood. These receptors were taken from a man aged 50-60 years with Graves' ophthalmopathy.

This clonotype was found many times. This chain connects TRBV28 to TRBJ2-5, with D maybe TRBD2 (6 bases). This CDR3 is 16 amino acids long. CDR1 is MDHEN and CDR2 is SYDVKM in the germline V gene. V lost 6 bases and J 5 bases, leaving 22 bases between the germline ends. The CDR3 DNA reads TGTGCCAGCAGCCCGAGACTCGCAGACAGCGGGGAGACCCAGTACTTC. It codes for CASSPRLADSGETQYF.

This clonotype was observed at least ten times. The J gene is TRBJ2-2, the V gene TRBV29-1, with 9 nucleotides matching TRBD2. This CDR3 has 15 amino acids. V gave up 4 bases and J gave up 2 bases; unmatched junction bases: 5. Germline CDR1 and CDR2: SQVTM and ANQGSEA. CDR3 amino acids: CSVVSGGSNTGELFF. The CDR3 DNA is TGCAGCGTTGTTAGCGGGGGATCCAACACCGGGGAGCTGTTTTTT.

This clonotype was counted many times. V gene TRBV6-5 combines with J gene TRBJ2-7; 9 nucleotides line up with TRBD1. The CDR3 is 20 residues long. Losses at the gene ends were 6 bases for V and 2 bases for J; bases not matched to a gene: 23. From germline, CDR1 is MNHEY and CDR2 SVGAGI. The CDR3 loop reads CASRRQGGQGAAGGTYEQYF. The CDR3 DNA reads as TGTGCCAGCAGACGTCAAGGGGGACAGGGCGCAGCTGGGGGGACCTACGAGCAGTACTTC.

There are many counts of this clonotype. The chain has TRBV6-1 and TRBJ1-2, with 8 bases matching TRBD1. V shed 5 bases and J 6 bases; nucleotides not matched to a gene: 11. This CDR3 is 15 amino acids long. Germline lookup yields CDR1 MNHNS and CDR2 SASEGT. CDR3 DNA sequence: TGTGCCAGCAGTCTATCCTCCGGGACAGGAAATGGCTACACCTTC. It encodes CASSLSSGTGNGYTF.

The chain joins TRBV10-3 to TRBJ2-5; D may correspond to TRBD1 or TRBD2 (6 bases each). Trimming removed 3 bases at V and 4 bases at J, with 12 bases between. The CDR3 covers 14 residues. Looked up from germline, CDR1 is ENHRY and CDR2 is SYGVKD. CDR3 sequence (DNA): TGTGCCATCAGTGATGGAGGGGGGAGAGAGACCCAGTACTTC. This translates into CAISDGGGRETQYF.

This clonotype has just a few counts. The gene calls are TRBV3-1 and TRBJ2-7; D remains unclear. This CDR3 spans 10 amino acids. V was shortened by 9 bases and J by 1 base, with 4 bases between the two germline ends. Per the germline V gene, CDR1 is LGHDT and CDR2 is YNNKEL (reference sequence). The chain's CDR3 is CARGSYEQYF. The CDR3 bases are TGTGCCAGAGGGTCCTACGAGCAGTACTTC.

This clonotype was seen ten or more times. The chain joins TRBV11-2 to TRBJ2-5, with D possibly TRBD2 on 5 matching bases. The CDR3 has 14 amino acids. CDR1 is SGHAT and CDR2 is FQNNGV in the germline V gene. V was shortened by 1 base and J by 2 bases, with 8 bases between the two germline ends. The CDR3 DNA reads TGTGCCAGCAGCTTAGGTCCGGGACAAGAGACCCAGTACTTC. Translation gives CASSLGPGQETQYF.

This clonotype was seen ten or more times. This chain uses TRBV19 with TRBJ2-2; D remains ambiguous. Germline assignment: CDR1 LNHDA and CDR2 SQIVND (reference sequence). The CDR3 has 12 amino acids. Trimming shortened V by 6 bases and J by 6 bases, and 8 bases separated the two germline ends. CDR3 sequence: CASRRSAGELFF. CDR3 in DNA: TGTGCCAGTAGGCGGAGTGCCGGGGAGCTGTTTTTT.

This clonotype came up many times. The V gene is TRBV20-1, the J gene TRBJ2-5; 8 positions match TRBD2. The V segment lost 0 bases and the J segment 8 bases; nucleotides outside the gene matches: 5. The length of the CDR3 is 13 residues. Germline V gene lookup returns CDR1 DFQATT and CDR2 SNEGSKA (reference sequence). This CDR3 is CSARDPGLDTQYF. DNA of the CDR3: TGCAGTGCTAGAGATCCGGGACTAGACACCCAGTACTTC.

At least ten counts were recorded for this clonotype. DNA of the CDR3: TGTGCCAGCAGTAACCCCGGGGGTATCACTGAAGCTTTCTTT. Its protein product is CASSNPGGITEAFF. The V and J genes are TRBV27 and TRBJ1-1; D possibly corresponds to TRBD1 (5 bases). Per the germline V gene, CDR1 is MNHEY and CDR2 is SMNVEV (reference sequence). Trimming stripped 5 bases from V and 4 bases from J, with 14 bases between. This CDR3 comprises 14 residues.

The CDR3 loop reads CASKQGLNQPQHF. CDR3 bases: TGTGCCAGTAAACAGGGACTCAATCAGCCCCAGCATTTT. The rearrangement uses TRBV28 and TRBJ1-5; weak D call: TRBD1 (6 bases). Germline assignment: CDR1 MDHEN and CDR2 SYDVKM. This CDR3 region has 13 residues. V gave up 9 bases and J gave up 3 bases, with 12 bases separating them.

This chain uses TRBV29-1 with TRBJ2-7; 9 bases match TRBD1. From germline, CDR1 is SQVTM and CDR2 ANQGSEA. This CDR3 has 14 amino acids. V lost 4 bases, J lost 5 bases, and 9 bases stayed unmatched. The CDR3 here is CSVVLGQGTHEQYF. CDR3 nucleotide sequence: TGCAGCGTTGTGCTGGGACAGGGAACCCACGAGCAGTACTTC.

This clonotype showed up many times. J is TRBJ2-4 and V is TRBV9; 7 bases match TRBD1. V was pared by 3 bases and J by 6 bases, with 9 bases of the junction left unmatched. Per the germline V gene, CDR1 is SGDLS and CDR2 is YYNGEE. The CDR3 is made up of 15 amino acids. The CDR3 coding sequence is TGTGCCAGCAGCGCACAGGGGTCTGTGGGAAACATTCAGTACTTC. Residues: CASSAQGSVGNIQYF.

In this sample, this clonotype turned up many times. CDR3 nucleotide sequence: TGTGCCAGCAAATCCAAGCGGGGCACCGGGGAGCTGTTTTTT. Its protein is CASKSKRGTGELFF. This chain joins TRBV28 and TRBJ2-2; 7 nucleotides line up with TRBD2. Trimming at V came to 7 bases and at J to 4 bases, leaving 6 bases not matched to a gene. The CDR3 has 14 amino acids. Germline loops: CDR1 MDHEN, CDR2 SYDVKM.

The sample holds many counts of this clonotype. This chain connects TRBV7-2 to TRBJ2-5, with D possibly matching TRBD2 (5 bases). From germline, CDR1 is SGHTA and CDR2 FQGNSA. This CDR3 is built from 14 residues. V lost 2 bases to trimming and J lost 7 bases, with 14 bases between them. The CDR3 reads CASSLSRTFATQYF. CDR3 DNA sequence: TGTGCCAGCAGCTTATCGCGGACTTTTGCGACCCAGTACTTC. Full variable domain (outside the CDR3, taken from reference TRBV7-2 and TRBJ2-5): GAGVSQSPSNKVTEKGKDVELRCDPISGHTALYWYRQSLGQGLEFLIYFQGNSAPDKSGLPSDRFSAERTGGSVSTLTIQRTQQEDSAVYLCASSLSRTFATQYFGPGTRLLVL.

This clonotype was seen at least ten times. This chain joins TRBV6-2 or TRBV6-3 and TRBJ2-5; 8 nucleotides agree with TRBD1. This CDR3 contains 15 residues. With 6 bases clipped from V and 2 bases from J, the junction kept 8 bases outside the gene matches. CDR1 and CDR2 (germline): MNHEY, SVGEGT. In DNA form, the CDR3 reads TGTGCCAGCAGCGCAACCGGGACAGGACAAGAGACCCAGTACTTC. As protein: CASSATGTGQETQYF.

Ten or more counts support this clonotype. The chain employs TRBV5-6 and TRBJ2-5, with 13 bases identical to TRBD2. CDR1 SGHDT and CDR2 YYEEEE come from the germline V gene. The CDR3 length is 15 residues. Trimming cost V 3 bases and J 5 bases; bases outside gene matches: 4. CDR3 nucleotide sequence: TGTGCCAGCAGCTCTGGACTAGCGGGAGTGGAGACCCAGTACTTC. The encoded protein is CASSSGLAGVETQYF.

This clonotype was seen at least ten times. The genes are TRBV27 and TRBJ1-6; D is unresolved. Germline lookup yields CDR1 MNHEY and CDR2 SMNVEV (reference sequence). CDR3 size: 13 residues. The V end was cut by 2 bases, the J end by 8 bases, with 7 bases between. The CDR3 sequence: CASSLGGHSPLHF. Here the CDR3 DNA reads TGTGCCAGCAGTTTAGGAGGGCATTCACCCCTCCACTTT.

This clonotype was counted many times. CDR3 residues: CASSSGGADTQYF. The CDR3, as DNA: TGTGCCAGCAGCTCTGGGGGCGCAGATACGCAGTATTTT. The chain combines TRBV11-3 with TRBJ2-3; a weak D match, TRBD1 (6 bases). V was shortened by 4 bases and J by 4 bases, with 9 bases between the two germline ends. Germline loops: CDR1 SGHNT, CDR2 YENEEA. This CDR3 spans 13 amino acids.

This clonotype was counted ten times or more. The rearrangement joins TRBV4-1 to TRBJ1-1; D uncertain. The ends were cut back, 4 bases at V and 0 bases at J, with 12 bases in the middle. Looked up from germline, CDR1 is MGHRA and CDR2 is YSYEKL. This CDR3 spans 15 amino acids. In DNA, the CDR3 is TGCGCCAGCAGCCGAGAAGACGTCATGAACACTGAAGCTTTCTTT. Its translation: CASSREDVMNTEAFF.

This clonotype was found a few times. The genes are TRBV7-3 and TRBJ1-6; D perhaps matches TRBD1 (5 bases). V was trimmed by 0 bases and J by 7 bases, leaving 7 bases between them. The germline V gene has CDR1 SGHTA and CDR2 FQGTGA. This CDR3 spans 14 amino acids. The CDR3 bases are TGTGCCAGCAGCTTAACAGGGGACAATTCACCCCTCCACTTT. This sequence encodes CASSLTGDNSPLHF.

This clonotype has at least ten counts. The chain is built from TRBV7-8 and TRBJ2-3; a possible D gene is TRBD1 (6 bases). CDR3 length equals 12 residues. Trimming shortened V by 3 bases and J by 6 bases, and 7 bases separated the two germline ends. The germline V gene encodes CDR1 SGHVS and CDR2 FQNEAQ. The DNA of the CDR3 is TGTGCCAGCAGCTTGGGGGCCGATACGCAGTATTTT. Translated, it gives CASSLGADTQYF.

This clonotype showed up just a few times. This may arise from a read error, as a much more abundant clone is one base away. The chain links TRBV29-1 to TRBJ2-2; 9 bases line up with TRBD2. This CDR3 region has 15 residues. V trimming: 6 bases; J trimming: 7 bases; junction bases outside the gene matches: 12. Germline V gene data show CDR1 as SQVTM and CDR2 as ANQGSEA. The CDR3 loop reads CSVQRGGAYIGELFF. DNA for the CDR3: TGCAGCGTCCAGCGCGGGGGGGCGTACATCGGGGAGCTGTTTTTT.

This clonotype appeared many times. J is TRBJ1-6 and V is TRBV6-2 or TRBV6-3, with 7 bases that match TRBD1. Germline V gives CDR1 MNHEY, CDR2 SVGEGT. This CDR3 has 15 residues. Trimming cost V 5 bases and J 7 bases; bases outside gene matches: 8. CDR3 sequence (DNA): TGTGCCAGCAGTCTCACCCCGGGACAGAATTCACCCCTCCACTTT. Amino acids: CASSLTPGQNSPLHF.

The chain uses TRBV5-1 and TRBJ1-2, with TRBD1 identical over 10 bases. Looked up from germline, CDR1 is SGHRS and CDR2 is YFSETQ. The CDR3 is 16 residues long. V gave up 3 bases and J gave up 3 bases; unmatched junction bases: 8. The CDR3 reads CASSWTGTGEDYGYTF. The CDR3 nucleotides read TGCGCCAGCAGCTGGACCGGGACAGGGGAGGACTATGGCTACACCTTC. Full variable domain (remainder filled in from reference TRBV5-1 and TRBJ1-2): KAGVTQTPRYLIKTRGQQVTLSCSPISGHRSVSWYQQTPGQGLQFLFEYFSETQRNKGNFPGRFSGRQFSNSRSEMNVSTLELGDSALYLCASSWTGTGEDYGYTFGSGTRLTVV.

Many counts were recorded for this clonotype. The chain employs TRBV15 and TRBJ2-4; D is possibly TRBD1 (5 bases). Deletions cut 3 bases from V and 0 bases from J, with 12 bases between. Per germline, CDR1 LNHNV and CDR2 YYDKDF (reference sequence). CDR3 length: 16 amino acids. CDR3 sequence (DNA): TGTGCCACCAGCAGCTGGTTGCAGGGAGCCAAAAACATTCAGTACTTC. Amino acids: CATSSWLQGAKNIQYF.